This T cell receptor beta chain was recorded in a study of T-cell memory formation after mild COVID-19 (dated by TCRdb to about 2021). Turning to the overall study: TCR sequence clusters from the two donors were found to be largely donor specific. Two young, previously healthy adult volunteers, one female and one male, were included in the cohort. Longitudinal TCRalpha and TCRbeta repertoire sequencing tracked T-cell clones expanding and contracting after mild COVID-19 in a couple of donors. Here is what the overall study found, with its caveats: Contracting CD4+ clones were located mainly in the CM and EM memory subsets, whereas CD8+ clones were found to be enriched in EMRA. The second-wave clones that peaked on day 37 were not confirmed to be SARS-CoV-2 specific. The study included only a couple of mild cases, and larger cohorts that include severe cases with pre-infection samples were judged to be necessary. Some responding clones were found in pre-infection memory, which suggests that pre-existing cross-reactive memory T cells took part in the SARS-CoV-2 response. Balanced CD4/CD8 phenotypes were observed for clones contracting from day 15 to 85, whereas a bias towards CD4+ was observed for a second wave of clones expanding from day 15 to 37.

The sequencer listed for this sample is Illumina NovaSeq 6000. cDNA libraries for TCRalpha and TCRbeta were prepared by 5'RACE using constant-segment primers, with sample barcodes and unique molecular identifiers added. RNA was extracted from every sample with Trizol reagent. Library amplification was performed in two PCR steps, and a second sample barcode and Illumina TruSeq adapters were introduced in the second step. The libraries were sequenced on an Illumina NovaSeq using 2 x 150 bp paired-end reads. Under the source paper's analysis protocol: Reads were demultiplexed and collapsed into UMI-guided consensus sequences with migec v1.2.7. Using mixcr v2.1.11, UMI consensuses were aligned to TRA and TRB V and J templates and then assembled into clonotypes. Clonotypes were classified as expanded or contracted when called significant by both edgeR and NoisET, with noise models trained on biological replicates. For edgeR calls, a false discovery rate-adjusted p below 0.01 and a log2 fold-change threshold of 1 were applied. As an exploratory analysis of dynamics, PCA with hierarchical clustering was applied to max-normalized trajectories of the 1000 most abundant clonotypes. Separately sequenced CD4+ and CD8+ repertoires were used to assign a CD4 or CD8 phenotype to each responding clone. TCRdb trimmed the raw reads at Q25, called clones with MiXCR and kept productive beta chains. Entries that share a CDR3 protein sequence are merged under the most common genes and DNA. These V and J calls are TCRdb output, not the study's own analysis. Recorded for this sample are about 210,000 distinct CDR3 sequences; roughly a tenth of them occurred a single time. The top ten clones comprise approximately 3% of the sample.

The CDR3, cysteine through phenylalanine, is 13 amino acids long. Of the read, only the CDR3 DNA is kept; its 39 bases are in frame from base 1. CDR1 and CDR2 (SGHVS, FNYEAQ) derive from the germline V gene. This clonotype was recorded many times. Its cognate antigen has yet to be identified. No qualities accompany the bases; no much larger clone lies one base away. Ficoll-Paque density gradient centrifugation was used to isolate PBMCs. The clonotype originates from a man younger than 30 who had mild COVID-19 (a few samples of this study predate the infection). The sample titles of this study are shuffled in the database, so cell type and time point are left out; the donor was told from shared clones. Sequencing was performed on PBMCs or a T cell subset sorted from them (not recorded which). This receptor chain uses TRBV7-6 and TRBJ2-7; TRBD2 is possibly the D segment (5 matching bases). The DNA sequence follows: TGTGGGACCGTGTGGGTGGGTTATGCGGGGCAGTACTTC. Translated, this gives CGTVWVGYAGQYF.